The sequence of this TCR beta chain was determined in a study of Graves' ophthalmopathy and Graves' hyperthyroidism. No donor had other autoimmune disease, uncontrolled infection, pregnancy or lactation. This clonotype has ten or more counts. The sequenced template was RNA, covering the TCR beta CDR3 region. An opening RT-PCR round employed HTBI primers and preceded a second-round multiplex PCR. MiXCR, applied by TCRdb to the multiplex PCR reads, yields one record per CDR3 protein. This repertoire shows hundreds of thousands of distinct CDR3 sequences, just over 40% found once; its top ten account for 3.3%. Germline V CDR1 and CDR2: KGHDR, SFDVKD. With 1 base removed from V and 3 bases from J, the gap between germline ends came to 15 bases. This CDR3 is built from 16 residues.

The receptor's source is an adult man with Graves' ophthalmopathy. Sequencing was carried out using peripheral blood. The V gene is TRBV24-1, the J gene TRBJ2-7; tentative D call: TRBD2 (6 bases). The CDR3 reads CATSDFNRGGGYEQYF. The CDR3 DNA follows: TGTGCCACCAGTGATTTCAACCGGGGAGGCGGCTACGAGCAGTACTTC.